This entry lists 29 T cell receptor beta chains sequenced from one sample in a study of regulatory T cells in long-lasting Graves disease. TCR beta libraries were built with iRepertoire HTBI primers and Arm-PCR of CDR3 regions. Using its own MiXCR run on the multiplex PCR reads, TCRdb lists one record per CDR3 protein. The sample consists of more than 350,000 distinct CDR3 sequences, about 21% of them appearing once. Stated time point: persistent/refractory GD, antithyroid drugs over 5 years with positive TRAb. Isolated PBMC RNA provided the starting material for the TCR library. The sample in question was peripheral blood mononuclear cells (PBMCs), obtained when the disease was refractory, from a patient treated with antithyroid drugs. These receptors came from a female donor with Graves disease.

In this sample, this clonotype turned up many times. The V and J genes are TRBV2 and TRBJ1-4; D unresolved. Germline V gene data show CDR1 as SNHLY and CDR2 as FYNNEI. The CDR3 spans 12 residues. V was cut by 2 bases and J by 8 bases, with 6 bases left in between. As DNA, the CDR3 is TGTGCCAGCAGTGAAAGGCCGGAAAAACTGTTTTTT. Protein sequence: CASSERPEKLFF.

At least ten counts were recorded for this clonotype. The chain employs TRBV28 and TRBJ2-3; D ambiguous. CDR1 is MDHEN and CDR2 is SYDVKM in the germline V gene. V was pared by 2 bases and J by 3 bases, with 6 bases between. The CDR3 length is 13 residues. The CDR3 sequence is CASSLGRTDTQYF. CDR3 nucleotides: TGTGCCAGCAGTTTAGGCAGGACAGATACGCAGTATTTT.

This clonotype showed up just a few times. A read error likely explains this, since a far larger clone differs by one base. CDR3 protein: CASSLGSLYGQYF. For the CDR3, the DNA is TGTGCCAGCAGCTTAGGGTCCCTCTACGGGCAGTACTTC. V and J are TRBV2 and TRBJ2-7; D gene ambiguous. This CDR3 spans 13 amino acids. In germline, CDR1 is SNHLY, CDR2 FYNNEI.

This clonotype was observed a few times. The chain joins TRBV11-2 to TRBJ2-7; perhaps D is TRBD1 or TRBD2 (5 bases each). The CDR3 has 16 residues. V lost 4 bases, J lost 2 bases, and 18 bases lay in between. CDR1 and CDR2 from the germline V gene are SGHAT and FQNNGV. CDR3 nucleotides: TGTGCCAGCAGCTGGACCTGGGACGTCTCAACCTACGAGCAGTACTTC. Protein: CASSWTWDVSTYEQYF.

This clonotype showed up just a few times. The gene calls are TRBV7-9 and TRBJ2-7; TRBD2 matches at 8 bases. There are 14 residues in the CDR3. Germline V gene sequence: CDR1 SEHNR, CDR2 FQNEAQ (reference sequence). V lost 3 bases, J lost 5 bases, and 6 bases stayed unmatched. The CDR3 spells CASSLLAGINEQYF. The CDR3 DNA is TGTGCCAGCAGCTTGCTAGCGGGTATCAACGAGCAGTACTTC.

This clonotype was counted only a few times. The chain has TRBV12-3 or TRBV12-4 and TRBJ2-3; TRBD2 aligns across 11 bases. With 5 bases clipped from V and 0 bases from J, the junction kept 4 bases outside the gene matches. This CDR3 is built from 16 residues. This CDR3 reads CASSLRLAGSTDTQYF. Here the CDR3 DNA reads TGTGCCAGCAGTCTCAGACTAGCGGGAAGCACAGATACGCAGTATTTT.

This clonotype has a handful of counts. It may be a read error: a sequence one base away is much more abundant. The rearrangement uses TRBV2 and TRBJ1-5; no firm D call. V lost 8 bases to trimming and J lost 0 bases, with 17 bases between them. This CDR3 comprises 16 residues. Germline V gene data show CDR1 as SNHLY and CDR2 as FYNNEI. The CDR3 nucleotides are TGTGCCAGCGGGAAAGGTACAGAGTATAGCAATCAGCCCCAGCATTTT. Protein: CASGKGTEYSNQPQHF. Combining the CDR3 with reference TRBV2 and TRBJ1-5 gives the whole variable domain EPEVTQTPSHQVTQMGQEVILRCVPISNHLYFYWYRQILGQKVEFLVSFYNNEISEKSEIFDDQFSVERPDGSNFTLKIRSTKLEDSAMYFCASGKGTEYSNQPQHFGDGTRLSIL.

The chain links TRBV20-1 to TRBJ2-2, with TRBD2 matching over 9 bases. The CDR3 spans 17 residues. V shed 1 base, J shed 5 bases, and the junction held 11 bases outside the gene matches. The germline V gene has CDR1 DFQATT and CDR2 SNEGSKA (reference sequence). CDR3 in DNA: TGCAGTGCTAGAGGGGGGCTAGCGGGAAAGTTAACCGGGGAGCTGTTTTTT. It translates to CSARGGLAGKLTGELFF.

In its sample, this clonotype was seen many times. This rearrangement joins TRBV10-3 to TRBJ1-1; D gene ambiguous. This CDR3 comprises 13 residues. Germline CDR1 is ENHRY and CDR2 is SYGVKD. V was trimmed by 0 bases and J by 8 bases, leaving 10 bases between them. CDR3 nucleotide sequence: TGTGCCATCAGTGAGTCGGTCGGGAGCGAAGCTTTCTTT. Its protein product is CAISESVGSEAFF.

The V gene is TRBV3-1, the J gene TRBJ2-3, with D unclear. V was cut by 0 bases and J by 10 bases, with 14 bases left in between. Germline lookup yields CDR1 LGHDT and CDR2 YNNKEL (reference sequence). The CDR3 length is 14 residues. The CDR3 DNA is TGTGCCAGCAGCCAAGAGAGCCGGGCTGATGCGCAGTATTTT. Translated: CASSQESRADAQYF.

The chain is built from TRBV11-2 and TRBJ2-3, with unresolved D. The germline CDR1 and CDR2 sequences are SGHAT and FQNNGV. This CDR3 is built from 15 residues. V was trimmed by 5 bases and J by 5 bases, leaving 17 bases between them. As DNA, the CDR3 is TGTGCCAGCAGCCCCCCTGGATCCTCACGAGATACGCAGTATTTT. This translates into CASSPPGSSRDTQYF.

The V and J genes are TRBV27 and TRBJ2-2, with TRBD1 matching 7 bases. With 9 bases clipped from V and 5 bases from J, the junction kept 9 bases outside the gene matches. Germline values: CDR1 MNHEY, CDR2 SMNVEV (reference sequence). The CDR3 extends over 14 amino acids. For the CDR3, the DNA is TGTGCCAGTAGTAGAGACAGGGTGACCGGGGAGCTGTTTTTT. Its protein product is CASSRDRVTGELFF.

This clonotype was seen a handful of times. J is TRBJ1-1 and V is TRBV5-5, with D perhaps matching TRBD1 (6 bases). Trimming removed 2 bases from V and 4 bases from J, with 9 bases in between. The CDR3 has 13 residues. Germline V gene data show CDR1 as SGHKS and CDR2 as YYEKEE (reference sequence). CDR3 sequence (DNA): TGTGCCAGCAGCTTTCAAGGGGGCACTGAAGCTTTCTTT. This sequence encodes CASSFQGGTEAFF. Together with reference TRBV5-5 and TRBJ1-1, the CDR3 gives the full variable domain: DAGVTQSPTHLIKTRGQQVTLRCSPISGHKSVSWYQQVLGQGPQFIFQYYEKEERGRGNFPDRFSARQFPNYSSELNVNALLLGDSALYLCASSFQGGTEAFFGQGTRLTVV.

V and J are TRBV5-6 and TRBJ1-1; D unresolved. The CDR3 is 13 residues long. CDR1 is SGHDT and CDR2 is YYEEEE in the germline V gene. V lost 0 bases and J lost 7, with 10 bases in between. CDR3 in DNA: TGTGCCAGCAGCTTGGCCCGCCCAGGTGAAGCTTTCTTT. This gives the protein CASSLARPGEAFF. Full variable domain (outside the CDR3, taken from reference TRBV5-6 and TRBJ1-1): DAGVTQSPTHLIKTRGQQVTLRCSPKSGHDTVSWYQQALGQGPQFIFQYYEEEERQRGNFPDRFSGHQFPNYSSELNVNALLLGDSALYLCASSLARPGEAFFGQGTRLTVV.

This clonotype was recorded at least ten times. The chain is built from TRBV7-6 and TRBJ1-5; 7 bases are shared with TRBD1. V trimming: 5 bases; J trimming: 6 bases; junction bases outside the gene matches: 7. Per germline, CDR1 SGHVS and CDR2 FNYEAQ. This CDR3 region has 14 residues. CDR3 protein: CASSAETGFQPQHF. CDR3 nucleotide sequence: TGTGCCAGCAGCGCAGAGACAGGGTTTCAGCCCCAGCATTTT.

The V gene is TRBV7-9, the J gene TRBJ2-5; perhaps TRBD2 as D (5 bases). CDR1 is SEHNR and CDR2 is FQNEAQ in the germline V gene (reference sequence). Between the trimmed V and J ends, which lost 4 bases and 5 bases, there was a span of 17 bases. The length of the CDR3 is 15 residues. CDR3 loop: CASSSTTDSPETQYF. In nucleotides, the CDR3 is TGTGCCAGCAGCTCCACAACGGACTCACCGGAGACCCAGTACTTC.

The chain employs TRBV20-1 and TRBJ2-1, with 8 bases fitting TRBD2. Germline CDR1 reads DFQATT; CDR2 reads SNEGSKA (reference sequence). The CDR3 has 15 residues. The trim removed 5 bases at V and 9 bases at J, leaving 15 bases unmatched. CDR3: CSAPPSSGSSVEQFF. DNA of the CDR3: TGCAGTGCTCCCCCCTCCAGCGGGAGTTCCGTTGAGCAGTTCTTC.

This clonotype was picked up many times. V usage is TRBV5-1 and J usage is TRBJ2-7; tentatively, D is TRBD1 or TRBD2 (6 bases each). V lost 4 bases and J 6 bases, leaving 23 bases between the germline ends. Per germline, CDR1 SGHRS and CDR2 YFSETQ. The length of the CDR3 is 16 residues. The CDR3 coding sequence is TGCGCCAGCAGCCACAGCCGGGGGCCCCAACTCGCCGAGCAGTACTTC. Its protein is CASSHSRGPQLAEQYF.

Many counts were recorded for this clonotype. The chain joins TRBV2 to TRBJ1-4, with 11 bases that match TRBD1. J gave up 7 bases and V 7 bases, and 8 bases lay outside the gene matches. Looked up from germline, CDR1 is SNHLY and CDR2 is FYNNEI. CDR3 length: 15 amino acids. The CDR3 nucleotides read TGTGCCAGCATTGGACAGGGGGCGGTTAGTGAAAAACTGTTTTTT. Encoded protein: CASIGQGAVSEKLFF.

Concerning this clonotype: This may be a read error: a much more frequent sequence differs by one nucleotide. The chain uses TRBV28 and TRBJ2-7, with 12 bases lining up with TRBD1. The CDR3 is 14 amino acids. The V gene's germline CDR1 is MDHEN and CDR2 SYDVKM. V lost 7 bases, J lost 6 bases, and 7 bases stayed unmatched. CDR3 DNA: TGTGCCAGCACCCGGGGACAGGGGGCCCGCGAGCAGTACTTC. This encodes CASTRGQGAREQYF.

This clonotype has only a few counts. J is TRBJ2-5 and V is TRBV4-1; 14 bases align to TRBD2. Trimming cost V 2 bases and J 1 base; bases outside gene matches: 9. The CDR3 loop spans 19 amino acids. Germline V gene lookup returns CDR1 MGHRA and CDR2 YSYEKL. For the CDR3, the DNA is TGCGCCAGCAGCCAAAGGACAGGGACTAGCGGGAGTATCCAAGAGACCCAGTACTTC. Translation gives CASSQRTGTSGSIQETQYF.

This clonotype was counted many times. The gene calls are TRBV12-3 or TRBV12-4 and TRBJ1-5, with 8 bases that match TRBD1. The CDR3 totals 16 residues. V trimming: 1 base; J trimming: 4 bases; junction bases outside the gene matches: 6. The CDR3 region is CASSLVGQGANQPQHF. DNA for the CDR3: TGTGCCAGCAGTTTAGTCGGGCAGGGGGCGAATCAGCCCCAGCATTTT.

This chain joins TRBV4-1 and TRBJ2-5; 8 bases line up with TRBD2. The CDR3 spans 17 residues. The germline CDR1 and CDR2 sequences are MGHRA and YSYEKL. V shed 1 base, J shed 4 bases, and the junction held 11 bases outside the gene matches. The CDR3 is CASSQASSAGGLETQYF. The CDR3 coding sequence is TGCGCCAGCAGCCAAGCTAGCTCTGCGGGAGGATTAGAGACCCAGTACTTC.

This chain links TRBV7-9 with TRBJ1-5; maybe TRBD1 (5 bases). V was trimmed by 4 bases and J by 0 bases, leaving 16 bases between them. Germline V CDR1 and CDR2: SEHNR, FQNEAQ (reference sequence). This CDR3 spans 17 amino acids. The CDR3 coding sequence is TGTGCCAGCAGCTCTCAACTAGTAGGGGATAGCAATCAGCCCCAGCATTTT. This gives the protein CASSSQLVGDSNQPQHF.

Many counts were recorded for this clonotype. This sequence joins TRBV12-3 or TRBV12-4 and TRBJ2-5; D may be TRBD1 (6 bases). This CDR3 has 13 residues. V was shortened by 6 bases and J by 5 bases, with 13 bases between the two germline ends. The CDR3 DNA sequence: TGTGCCAGCAGCCCAACAGGGATGGAGACCCAGTACTTC. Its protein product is CASSPTGMETQYF.

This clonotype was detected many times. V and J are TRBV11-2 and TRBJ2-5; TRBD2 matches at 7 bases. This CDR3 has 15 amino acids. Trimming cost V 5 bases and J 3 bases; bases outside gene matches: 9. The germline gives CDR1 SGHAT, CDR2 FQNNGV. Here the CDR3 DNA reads TGTGCCAGCAGCCCAGAGGCCGGGACTAAAGAGACCCAGTACTTC. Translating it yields CASSPEAGTKETQYF.

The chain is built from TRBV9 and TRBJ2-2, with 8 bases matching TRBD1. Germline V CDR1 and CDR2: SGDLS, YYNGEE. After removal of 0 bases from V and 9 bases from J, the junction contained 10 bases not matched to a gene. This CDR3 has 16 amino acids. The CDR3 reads CASSVVGQGANRELFF. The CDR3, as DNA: TGTGCCAGCAGCGTAGTAGGACAGGGTGCAAATCGGGAGCTGTTTTTT.

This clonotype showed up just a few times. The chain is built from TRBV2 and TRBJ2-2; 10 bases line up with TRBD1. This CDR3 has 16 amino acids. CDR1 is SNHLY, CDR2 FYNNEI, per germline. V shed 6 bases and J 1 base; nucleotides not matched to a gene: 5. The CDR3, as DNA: TGTGCCAGCAGCCCCGGGACAGGGGTGAACACCGGGGAGCTGTTTTTT. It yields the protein CASSPGTGVNTGELFF.

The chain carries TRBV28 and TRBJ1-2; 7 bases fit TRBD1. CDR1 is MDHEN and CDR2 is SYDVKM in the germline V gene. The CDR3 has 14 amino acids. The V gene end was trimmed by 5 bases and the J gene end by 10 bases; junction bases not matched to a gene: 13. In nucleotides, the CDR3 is TGTGCCAGCAGTCGAGTTAGGACAGGTGGATTCTACACCTTC. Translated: CASSRVRTGGFYTF.